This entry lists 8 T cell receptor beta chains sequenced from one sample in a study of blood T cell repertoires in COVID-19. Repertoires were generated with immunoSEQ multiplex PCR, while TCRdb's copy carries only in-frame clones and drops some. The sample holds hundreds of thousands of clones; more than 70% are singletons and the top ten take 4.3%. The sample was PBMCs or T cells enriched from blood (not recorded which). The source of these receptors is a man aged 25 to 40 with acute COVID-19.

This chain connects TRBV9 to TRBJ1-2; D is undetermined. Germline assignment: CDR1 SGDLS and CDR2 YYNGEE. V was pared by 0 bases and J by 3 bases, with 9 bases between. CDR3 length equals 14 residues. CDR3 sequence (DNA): TGTGCCAGCAGCGTAGCTCTCCCCTACTATGGCTACACCTTC. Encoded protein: CASSVALPYYGYTF. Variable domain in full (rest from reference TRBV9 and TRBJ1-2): DSGVTQTPKHLITATGQRVTLRCSPRSGDLSVYWYQQSLDQGLQFLIQYYNGEERAKGNILERFSAQQFPDLHSELNLSSLELGDSALYFCASSVALPYYGYTFGSGTRLTVV.

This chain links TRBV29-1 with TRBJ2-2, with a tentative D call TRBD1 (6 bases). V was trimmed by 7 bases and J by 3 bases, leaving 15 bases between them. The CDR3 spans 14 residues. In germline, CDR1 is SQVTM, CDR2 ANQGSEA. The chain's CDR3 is CSGYVGGDTGELFF. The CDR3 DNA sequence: TGCAGCGGTTACGTAGGGGGAGACACCGGGGAGCTGTTTTTT.

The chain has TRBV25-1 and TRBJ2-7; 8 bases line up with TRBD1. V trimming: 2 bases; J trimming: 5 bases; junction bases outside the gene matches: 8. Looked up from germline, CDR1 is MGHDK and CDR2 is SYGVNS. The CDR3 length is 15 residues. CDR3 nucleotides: TGTGCCAGCAGTGAAGGTGACAGGGGCCCCGACGAGCAGTACTTC. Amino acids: CASSEGDRGPDEQYF.

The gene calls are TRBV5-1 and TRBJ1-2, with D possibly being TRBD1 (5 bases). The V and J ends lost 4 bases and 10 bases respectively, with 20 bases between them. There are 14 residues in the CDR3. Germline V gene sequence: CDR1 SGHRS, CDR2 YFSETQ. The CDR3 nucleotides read TGCGCCAGCAGCCCTTTTGCGGGGCATTTTGACTACACCTTC. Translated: CASSPFAGHFDYTF. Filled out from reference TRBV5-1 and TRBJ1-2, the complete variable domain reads KAGVTQTPRYLIKTRGQQVTLSCSPISGHRSVSWYQQTPGQGLQFLFEYFSETQRNKGNFPGRFSGRQFSNSRSEMNVSTLELGDSALYLCASSPFAGHFDYTFGSGTRLTVV.

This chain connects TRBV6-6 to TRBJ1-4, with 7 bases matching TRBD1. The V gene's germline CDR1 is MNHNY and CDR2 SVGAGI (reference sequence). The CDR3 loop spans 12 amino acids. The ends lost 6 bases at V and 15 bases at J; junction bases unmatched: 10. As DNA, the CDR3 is TGTGCCAGCAGGGACCAGGGGGGAGAGGTGTTTTTT. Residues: CASRDQGGEVFF.

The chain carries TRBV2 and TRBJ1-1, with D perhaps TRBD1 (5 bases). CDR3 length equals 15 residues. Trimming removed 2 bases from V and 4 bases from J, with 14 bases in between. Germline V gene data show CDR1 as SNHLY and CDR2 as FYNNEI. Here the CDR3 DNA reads TGTGCCAGCAGTGAACCCAGGGAAATGATCACTGAAGCTTTCTTT. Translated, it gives CASSEPREMITEAFF.

The CDR3 DNA is TGTGCCAGCAGCGGGACAGGGGAGAACGAGCAGTACTTC. It is translated as CASSGTGENEQYF. The V gene is TRBV5-6, the J gene TRBJ2-7, with 10 bases identical to TRBD1. The V gene's germline CDR1 is SGHDT and CDR2 YYEEEE. Losses at the gene ends were 4 bases for V and 5 bases for J; bases not matched to a gene: 3. The CDR3 consists of 13 residues.

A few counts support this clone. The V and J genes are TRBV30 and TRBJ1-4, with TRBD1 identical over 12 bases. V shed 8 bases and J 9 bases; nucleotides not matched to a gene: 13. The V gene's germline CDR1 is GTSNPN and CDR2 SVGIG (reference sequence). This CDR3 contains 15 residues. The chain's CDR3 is CAAGTGGGPGQKLFF. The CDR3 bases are TGTGCCGCCGGGACAGGGGGCGGCCCCGGGCAAAAACTGTTTTTT.